What follows are 9 T cell receptor beta chains derived from one specimen sequenced in a study of OX40 agonist ivuxolimab in advanced cancers. The method was immunoSEQ multiplex PCR; TCRdb's version includes in-frame clones alone and lacks a portion of them. Seen here are some 67,000 clones, roughly 88% observed once, and the top ten hold around 0.56%. The starting material was CD4+ or CD8+ T cells sorted from blood, obtained in a trial of the OX40 agonist ivuxolimab. The source of these receptors is an adult with an advanced solid tumor such as melanoma, head and neck, liver or kidney cancer.

This clone was picked up a small number of times. V is TRBV6-4 and J is TRBJ2-2; no definite D call. Germline lookup yields CDR1 MRHNA and CDR2 SNTAGT. The CDR3 has 13 amino acids. Trimming took off 6 bases at V and 4 bases at J, with 9 bases between the two ends. The CDR3 loop is CASSLDVTGELFF. In DNA form, the CDR3 reads TGTGCCAGCAGCCTGGATGTCACCGGGGAGCTGTTTTTT.

The chain combines TRBV2 with TRBJ1-3, with 7 bases aligning to TRBD1. Germline CDR1 reads SNHLY; CDR2 reads FYNNEI. The junction had 1 base not matched to a gene; V was cut back by 4 bases and J by 4 bases. The CDR3 contains 13 residues. CDR3 loop: CASSGQGGNTIYF. The CDR3 bases are TGTGCCAGCAGTGGACAGGGCGGAAACACCATATATTTT.

This chain uses TRBV5-7 with TRBJ2-3; unclear D gene. TRBV5-7 is reported as an ORF; its role is uncertain. Trimming took 1 base from V and 6 from J, leaving 9 bases between them. The CDR3 extends over 13 amino acids. CDR3 sequence reads: CASSLCELDTQYF. The DNA for the CDR3 is TGTGCCAGCAGCTTGTGTGAATTGGATACGCAGTATTTT.

V gene TRBV4-1 combines with J gene TRBJ2-7; D tentatively fits TRBD1 or TRBD2 (6 bases each). This CDR3 spans 16 amino acids. Trimming left V 1 base short and J 2 bases short, with 15 bases between. The germline V gene encodes CDR1 MGHRA and CDR2 YSYEKL. The DNA for the CDR3 is TGCGCCAGCAGCCAAGCAGGGGCCAGGGAGGCCTACGAGCAGTACTTC. Amino acids: CASSQAGAREAYEQYF.

This chain joins TRBV7-2 and TRBJ2-2; the match to TRBD2 covers 9 bases. V was clipped by 2 bases and J by 6 bases; unmatched bases: 4. Germline values: CDR1 SGHTA, CDR2 FQGNSA. This CDR3 is 15 amino acids long. In DNA form, the CDR3 reads TGTGCCAGCAGCTTAACAGCGGGGGGCCCCGGGGAGCTGTTTTTT. Translated: CASSLTAGGPGELFF.

This chain uses TRBV2 with TRBJ2-1; D is ambiguous. The CDR3 consists of 15 residues. V was clipped by 0 bases and J by 3 bases, with 9 bases between them. Germline V gene sequence: CDR1 SNHLY, CDR2 FYNNEI. The CDR3 nucleotides read TGTGCCAGCAGTGAAGCGCTTCTAGACTACAATGAGCAGTTCTTC. Translating it yields CASSEALLDYNEQFF.

The chain links TRBV29-1 to TRBJ2-1, with D perhaps TRBD2 (5 bases). Germline V gene lookup returns CDR1 SQVTM and CDR2 ANQGSEA. V was cut by 1 base and J by 6 bases, with 7 bases left in between. This CDR3 has 12 residues. The CDR3 region is CSVEAGSNEQFF. The CDR3 nucleotides are TGCAGCGTTGAAGCTGGGAGCAATGAGCAGTTCTTC.

The chain is built from TRBV5-1 and TRBJ1-2; D is uncertain. CDR3 length: 13 residues. V lost 3 bases and J lost 7, with 13 bases in between. Germline V gene data show CDR1 as SGHRS and CDR2 as YFSETQ. CDR3 sequence: CASSSYIGGGYTF. The CDR3 DNA follows: TGCGCCAGCAGCTCATATATTGGCGGTGGCTACACCTTC. Full variable domain (rest looked up from reference TRBV5-1 and TRBJ1-2): KAGVTQTPRYLIKTRGQQVTLSCSPISGHRSVSWYQQTPGQGLQFLFEYFSETQRNKGNFPGRFSGRQFSNSRSEMNVSTLELGDSALYLCASSSYIGGGYTFGSGTRLTVV.

The chain combines TRBV6-5 with TRBJ1-5; the D is unclear. Trimming took off 2 bases at V and 2 bases at J, with 10 bases between the two ends. Germline lookup yields CDR1 MNHEY and CDR2 SVGAGI. The CDR3 contains 15 residues. The CDR3 loop is CASSYNARRNQPQHF. The CDR3 bases are TGTGCCAGCAGTTACAATGCCCGGCGCAATCAGCCCCAGCATTTT.